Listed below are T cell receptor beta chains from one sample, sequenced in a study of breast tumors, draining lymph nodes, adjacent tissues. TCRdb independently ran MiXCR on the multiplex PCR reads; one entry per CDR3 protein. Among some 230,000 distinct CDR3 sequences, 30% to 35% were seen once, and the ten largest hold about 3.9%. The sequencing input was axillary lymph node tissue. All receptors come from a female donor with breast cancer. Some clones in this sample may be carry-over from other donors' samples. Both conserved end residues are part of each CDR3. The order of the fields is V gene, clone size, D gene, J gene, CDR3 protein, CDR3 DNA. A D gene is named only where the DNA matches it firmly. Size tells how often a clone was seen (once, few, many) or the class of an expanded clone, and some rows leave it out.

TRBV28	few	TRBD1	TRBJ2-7	CASSHPDRGREQYF	TGTGCCAGCAGCCACCCGGACAGGGGGCGCGAGCAGTACTTC
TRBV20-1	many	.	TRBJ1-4	CSAFNEKLFF	TGCAGTGCTTTTAATGAAAAACTGTTTTTT
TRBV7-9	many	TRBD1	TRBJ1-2	CASSTGTGRFSGYTF	TGTGCCAGCAGCACCGGGACAGGGCGTTTTAGTGGCTACACCTTC
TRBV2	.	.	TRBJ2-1	CASSYEARAANNEQFF	TGTGCCAGCAGTTACGAGGCCCGGGCGGCCAACAATGAGCAGTTCTTC
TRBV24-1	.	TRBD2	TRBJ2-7	CANSPRAAGGSYEQYF	TGTGCCAACTCACCACGGGCAGCGGGAGGCTCCTACGAGCAGTACTTC
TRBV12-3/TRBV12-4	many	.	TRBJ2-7	CASSLVPVYEQYF	TGTGCCAGCAGTTTAGTTCCGGTTTACGAGCAGTACTTC
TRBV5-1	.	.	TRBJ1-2	CASSLAGLAGVGYTF	TGCGCCAGCAGCTTGGCGGGACTAGCGGGCGTAGGCTACACCTTC
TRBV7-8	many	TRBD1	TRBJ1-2	CASSSRTGGAYGYTF	TGTGCCAGCAGCTCCCGGACAGGGGGCGCCTATGGCTACACCTTC
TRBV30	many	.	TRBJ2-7	CAWHRGSYEQYF	TGTGCCTGGCATCGGGGCTCCTACGAGCAGTACTTC
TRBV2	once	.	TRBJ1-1	CASSKQRVSTEAFF	TGTGCCAGCAGTAAGCAGAGGGTAAGCACTGAAGCTTTCTTT
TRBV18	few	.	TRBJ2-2	CASSPFGGRSSGELFF	TGTGCCAGCTCACCCTTCGGGGGGCGATCTTCCGGGGAGCTGTTTTTT
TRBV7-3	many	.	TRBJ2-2	CASSLSRSGELFF	TGTGCCAGCAGCTTAAGTAGGTCCGGGGAGCTGTTTTTT
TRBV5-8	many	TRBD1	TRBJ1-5	CASSPGTALGNQPQHF	TGTGCCAGCAGCCCCGGGACAGCGTTAGGAAATCAGCCCCAGCATTTT
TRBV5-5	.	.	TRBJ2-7	CASSLGQAIYEQYF	TGTGCCAGCAGCTTGGGACAGGCAATCTACGAGCAGTACTTC
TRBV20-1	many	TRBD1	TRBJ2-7	CSAGGQGKNEQYF	TGCAGTGCTGGCGGACAGGGGAAGAACGAGCAGTACTTC
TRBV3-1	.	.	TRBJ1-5	CASSQGAVSNQPQHF	TGTGCCAGCAGCCAGGGGGCAGTCAGCAATCAGCCCCAGCATTTT
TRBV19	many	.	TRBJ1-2	CASSARDDSSYTF	TGTGCCAGTAGTGCCCGGGACGACTCTAGCTACACCTTC
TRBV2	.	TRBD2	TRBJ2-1	CASRRWTLAGSAPEQFF	TGTGCCAGCAGGCGGTGGACCTTAGCGGGAAGCGCCCCTGAGCAGTTCTTC
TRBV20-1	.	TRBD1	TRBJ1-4	CSALRQGANEKLFF	TGCAGTGCTCTCCGACAGGGGGCTAATGAAAAACTGTTTTTT
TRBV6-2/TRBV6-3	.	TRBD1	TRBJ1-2	CASSHDRGDYGYTF	TGTGCCAGCAGTCACGACAGGGGGGACTATGGCTACACCTTC
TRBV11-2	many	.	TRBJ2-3	CASSLDGGSTDTQYF	TGTGCCAGCAGCTTAGACGGCGGGAGCACAGATACGCAGTATTTT
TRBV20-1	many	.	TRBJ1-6	CSARDPKNNSPLHF	TGCAGTGCTAGAGATCCCAAAAATAATTCACCCCTCCACTTT
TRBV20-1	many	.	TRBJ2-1	CSIQSPGLHSYNEQFF	TGCAGTATACAATCTCCGGGACTCCACTCATACAATGAGCAGTTCTTC
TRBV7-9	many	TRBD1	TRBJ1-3	CASSRKTGASGNTIYF	TGTGCCAGCAGCCGGAAAACAGGGGCCTCTGGAAACACCATATATTTT
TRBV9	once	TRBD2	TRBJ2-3	CASSGGGLQYF	TGTGCCAGCAGCGGCGGGGGGCTACAGTATTTT
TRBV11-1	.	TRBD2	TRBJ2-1	CATSGANSGRRRDNEQFF	TGTGCCACCAGCGGGGCGAATAGCGGGAGGCGTAGGGACAATGAGCAGTTCTTC
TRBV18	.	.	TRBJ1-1	CASSPPGRVTEAFF	TGTGCCAGCTCACCCCCAGGGAGGGTCACTGAAGCTTTCTTT
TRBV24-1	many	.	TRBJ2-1	CATSDRGRYNEQFF	TGTGCCACCAGTGACCGAGGACGGTACAATGAGCAGTTCTTC
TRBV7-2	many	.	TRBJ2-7	CASSLSPGTEQYF	TGTGCCAGCAGCCTTTCGCCCGGGACCGAGCAGTACTTC
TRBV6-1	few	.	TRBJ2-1	CASARDPIGEQFF	TGTGCCAGCGCCCGGGATCCTATAGGGGAGCAGTTCTTC
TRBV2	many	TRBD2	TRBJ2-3	CASRGLAGDFTDTQYF	TGTGCCAGCAGGGGACTAGCGGGGGACTTCACAGATACGCAGTATTTT
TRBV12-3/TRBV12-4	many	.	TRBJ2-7	CASSSSPWGAGEQYF	TGTGCCAGCAGTTCGTCGCCCTGGGGGGCAGGTGAGCAGTACTTC
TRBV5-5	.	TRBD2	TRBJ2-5	CASSLASGGRETQYF	TGTGCCAGCAGCTTGGCTAGCGGGGGAAGGGAGACCCAGTACTTC
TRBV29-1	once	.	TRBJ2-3	CSVASTDTQYF	TGCAGCGTAGCTAGCACAGATACGCAGTATTTT